Below, 25 T cell receptor beta chains from the same sample are listed, as sequenced in a study of Ad26.COV2.S vaccination and SARS-CoV-2 variants (dated by TCRdb to the early 2020s). Receptors were amplified or captured by the immunoSEQ multiplex PCR assay. TCRdb limited this immuneACCESS table to in-frame rearrangements with V and J called. A share of clones is missing; checked studies link under half to unresolved V genes, and the rest is unexplained. The sample table shows some 410,000 clones, and 80% to 95% are seen once. More than 1.5% of the sample goes to the ten largest clones. Reading the label with the study, this specimen's treatment or condition is: around 19 received Ad26.COV2.S at low or high dose, single or two shots; 5 received placebo; per-sample allocation not given. For vaccine and placebo recipients, repertoires were sequenced using samples collected on day 63 after the first injection.

The sequencing used peripheral blood, collected in a trial of Ad26.COV2.S vaccine versus placebo. The receptors originated from a person aged 18-60 years who received the Ad26.COV2.S COVID-19 vaccine or a placebo.

The chain employs TRBV29-1 and TRBJ1-2; D call uncertain. This CDR3 region has 15 residues. The V gene's germline CDR1 is SQVTM and CDR2 ANQGSEA. V shed 0 bases and J shed 1 base, with 12 bases lying between them. CDR3 sequence: CSVEDIPIINYGYTF. CDR3 sequence (DNA): TGCAGCGTTGAAGATATCCCCATTATTAACTATGGCTACACCTTC.

This chain connects TRBV3-1 (or the pseudogene TRBV3-2) to TRBJ2-1, with D perhaps matching TRBD1 (5 bases). Germline V CDR1 and CDR2: LGHDT, YNNKEL (reference sequence). Trimming pared 1 base from V and 0 bases from J, leaving 28 bases between. The CDR3 runs to 22 residues. Here the CDR3 DNA reads TGTGCCAGCAGCCAAGGTAGTAGCTTTGTTTTCAGGGTGAAGAGCTCCTACAATGAGCAGTTCTTC. This sequence encodes CASSQGSSFVFRVKSSYNEQFF.

To note about this clone: Other DNA sequences in the same sample also yield this CDR3. The chain joins TRBV28 to TRBJ2-7, with D possibly TRBD1 on 5 matching bases. Trimming took 2 bases from V and 4 from J, leaving 9 bases between them. CDR3 length: 13 amino acids. Germline lookup yields CDR1 MDHEN and CDR2 SYDVKM. Written as DNA, the CDR3 is TGTGCCAGCAGTTTAAGGGGTAGTTACGAGCAGTACTTC. Translating gives CASSLRGSYEQYF.

This chain links TRBV19 with TRBJ2-3; TRBD2 aligns across 13 bases. J gave up 7 bases and V 7 bases, and 11 bases lay outside the gene matches. In germline, CDR1 is LNHDA, CDR2 SQIVND (reference sequence). CDR3 length: 16 amino acids. CDR3 coding DNA: TGTGCCAGTAAGACTAGCGGGGGGACAGCACAGAATACGCAGTATTTT. This codes for CASKTSGGTAQNTQYF.

V is TRBV19 and J is TRBJ2-1; D is possibly TRBD1 or TRBD2 (5 bases each). Looked up from germline, CDR1 is LNHDA and CDR2 is SQIVND (reference sequence). The CDR3 sequence is 15 residues long. V was trimmed by 10 bases and J by 7 bases, leaving 23 bases between them. This CDR3 is CATNRVGDPVNEQFF. CDR3 in DNA: TGTGCCACCAACCGGGTCGGGGACCCTGTGAATGAGCAGTTCTTC.

V gene TRBV6-2 or TRBV6-3 combines with J gene TRBJ1-6; weak D call: TRBD1 (6 bases). The CDR3 consists of 18 residues. Trimming removed 5 bases at V and 0 bases at J, with 17 bases between. Germline CDR1 reads MNHEY; CDR2 reads SVGEGT. In DNA form, the CDR3 reads TGTGCCAGCAGTAAAAGGACAGCAGCAAGCTCCTATAATTCACCCCTCCACTTT. Residues: CASSKRTAASSYNSPLHF.

The rearrangement uses TRBV10-3 and TRBJ2-7, with D perhaps TRBD1 or TRBD2 (5 bases each). This CDR3 comprises 14 residues. Deletions cut 2 bases from V and 4 bases from J, with 12 bases between. Germline V gives CDR1 ENHRY, CDR2 SYGVKD. CDR3 residues: CAISEGWGNYEQYF. Here the CDR3 DNA reads TGTGCCATCAGTGAGGGATGGGGGAATTACGAGCAGTACTTC.

The V gene is TRBV10-3, the J gene TRBJ1-1; TRBD1 matches at 8 bases. CDR1 and CDR2 (germline): ENHRY, SYGVKD. CDR3 length equals 14 residues. V shed 3 bases, J shed 7 bases, and the junction held 7 bases outside the gene matches. The CDR3 bases are TGTGCCATCAGTGACCCCCGACAGGGGAATGAAGCTTTCTTT. Residues: CAISDPRQGNEAFF.

The chain joins TRBV27 to TRBJ1-6, with TRBD1 as a possible D gene (6 bases). V was pared by 0 bases and J by 5 bases, with 29 bases between. The CDR3 totals 22 residues. Germline V lookup: CDR1 MNHEY, CDR2 SMNVEV (reference sequence). The CDR3 coding sequence is TGTGCCAGCAGTTTATCGGGGGCCGGACCGTCACCTTCCCCCAATAATAATTCACCCCTCCACTTT. Translation gives CASSLSGAGPSPSPNNNSPLHF.

The chain links TRBV7-6 to TRBJ1-1; 9 bases align to TRBD1. The CDR3 sequence is 17 residues long. CDR1 and CDR2 from the germline V gene are SGHVS and FNYEAQ. The V and J ends lost 1 base and 4 bases, in that order; junction bases with no gene match: 10. CDR3 sequence: CASSLGRTGEVCTEAFF. The CDR3 DNA reads TGTGCCAGCAGCTTAGGGAGGACAGGGGAGGTTTGCACTGAAGCTTTCTTT.

The chain employs TRBV2 and TRBJ1-3; D may be TRBD1 (5 bases). V gave up 2 bases and J gave up 6 bases, with 11 bases separating them. CDR1 and CDR2 from the germline V gene are SNHLY and FYNNEI. CDR3 size: 14 residues. The CDR3 protein is CASSENRHENTIYF. CDR3 nucleotide sequence: TGTGCCAGCAGTGAAAACAGGCATGAAAACACCATATATTTT.

This clone was detected once. This chain links TRBV18 with TRBJ2-6; D uncertain. The CDR3 totals 17 residues. In germline, CDR1 is KGHSH, CDR2 LQKENI. Between the trimmed V and J ends, which lost 2 bases and 0 bases, there was a span of 11 bases. The CDR3 sequence is CASSPDTVLSGANVLTF. CDR3 DNA: TGTGCCAGCTCACCAGATACGGTACTCTCTGGGGCCAACGTCCTGACTTTC.

The V and J genes are TRBV6-5 and TRBJ1-3; maybe TRBD1 (5 bases). The length of the CDR3 is 14 residues. Per the germline V gene, CDR1 is MNHEY and CDR2 is SVGAGI. V was trimmed by 7 bases and J by 2 bases, leaving 12 bases between them. CDR3 nucleotide sequence: TGTGCCAGCATAAAGGGGCCGGCTGGAAACACCATATATTTT. This sequence encodes CASIKGPAGNTIYF.

The chain recombines TRBV7-9 with TRBJ1-2, with D maybe TRBD1 (6 bases). The CDR3 spans 16 residues. Between the trimmed V and J ends, which lost 4 bases and 7 bases, there was a span of 22 bases. Looked up from germline, CDR1 is SEHNR and CDR2 is FQNEAQ (reference sequence). The CDR3 DNA reads TGTGCCAGCAGCTCGGGCCGGACAGAACTCTCTAGTGGCTACACCTTC. Translating gives CASSSGRTELSSGYTF. The full variable domain, rest sourced from reference TRBV7-9 and TRBJ1-2, is DTGVSQNPRHKITKRGQNVTFRCDPISEHNRLYWYRQTLGQGPEFLTYFQNEAQLEKSRLLSDRFSAERPKGSFSTLEIQRTEQGDSAMYLCASSSGRTELSSGYTFGSGTRLTVV.

V is TRBV7-2 and J is TRBJ2-3; possibly TRBD1 for D (5 bases). Trimming removed 5 bases from V and 5 bases from J, with 20 bases in between. Germline values: CDR1 SGHTA, CDR2 FQGNSA. The CDR3 covers 16 residues. CDR3 amino acids: CASSPRVNFGIDTQYF. DNA of the CDR3: TGTGCCAGCAGCCCCAGGGTCAACTTTGGTATAGATACGCAGTATTTT.

The chain uses TRBV10-3 and TRBJ1-3; no clear D. Trimming removed 9 bases at V and 2 bases at J, with 14 bases between. CDR3 length equals 14 residues. Germline V gene data show CDR1 as ENHRY and CDR2 as SYGVKD. The CDR3 region has the DNA TGTGCCATAGCAGAAGAGGTTCCTGGAAACACCATATATTTT. This gives the protein CAIAEEVPGNTIYF.

The genes are TRBV12-3 or TRBV12-4 and TRBJ1-2; D remains unclear. The CDR3 has 13 residues. The V end was cut by 6 bases, the J end by 7 bases, with 15 bases between. The DNA for the CDR3 is TGTGCCAGCAGCAATGGGAGGATTAGTGGCTACACCTTC. Encoded protein: CASSNGRISGYTF.

This chain connects TRBV30 to TRBJ1-4; unclear D gene. V was pared by 4 bases and J by 4 bases, with 7 bases between. The CDR3 length is 12 residues. CDR1 GTSNPN and CDR2 SVGIG come from the germline V gene (reference sequence). In DNA form, the CDR3 reads TGTGCCTGGACCGGGAATAATGAAAAACTGTTTTTT. Translation gives CAWTGNNEKLFF.

The genes are TRBV30 and TRBJ2-2; 8 bases are shared with TRBD1. CDR3 length: 14 residues. Germline CDR1 is GTSNPN and CDR2 is SVGIG (reference sequence). V trimming: 3 bases; J trimming: 7 bases; junction bases outside the gene matches: 7. The CDR3 bases are TGTGCCTGGAGAGTGGACAGGGTTTTCGGGGAGCTGTTTTTT. As protein: CAWRVDRVFGELFF.

This chain links TRBV5-1 with TRBJ2-5; TRBD2 agrees at 11 bases. Germline V gives CDR1 SGHRS, CDR2 YFSETQ. This CDR3 contains 13 residues. J lost 9 bases, V lost 5 bases, and 6 bases had no gene match. CDR3 loop: CASRENSGGAQYF. The CDR3 DNA follows: TGCGCCAGCAGGGAGAATAGCGGGGGGGCCCAGTACTTC.

This clone was detected once. The rearrangement links TRBV12-3 or TRBV12-4 to TRBJ1-2; 9 nucleotides agree with TRBD1. The V and J ends lost 5 bases and 7 bases, in that order; junction bases with no gene match: 5. This CDR3 has 13 residues. CDR3 residues: CASSGDRVSGYTF. The CDR3 nucleotides are TGTGCCAGCAGTGGGGACAGGGTGAGTGGCTACACCTTC.

This rearrangement joins TRBV29-1 to TRBJ2-5; 8 bases map to TRBD1. CDR1 and CDR2 from the germline V gene are SQVTM and ANQGSEA. The V and J ends lost 5 bases and 3 bases, in that order; junction bases with no gene match: 8. CDR3 size: 14 residues. This CDR3 reads CSVPDRVWEETQYF. The CDR3 DNA sequence: TGCAGCGTTCCGGACAGGGTTTGGGAAGAGACCCAGTACTTC.

The chain couples TRBV3-1 (or the pseudogene TRBV3-2) to TRBJ2-1; 10 nucleotides agree with TRBD2. CDR1 and CDR2 (germline): LGHDT, YNNKEL (reference sequence). Trimming at V came to 4 bases and at J to 8 bases, leaving 17 bases not matched to a gene. CDR3 length equals 18 residues. The CDR3 DNA reads TGTGCCAGCAGCCCCCGGGAAGCGGGGGGGCTTCGAGGCGATGAGCAGTTCTTC. Its protein product is CASSPREAGGLRGDEQFF.

Concerning this clone: A junction boundary mismatches the germline segment, possibly from a read error. V gene TRBV7-6 combines with J gene TRBJ2-1; 10 bases align to TRBD2. CDR3 length: 14 amino acids. Germline-derived CDR1 and CDR2 are SGHVS and FNYEAQ. In DNA form, the CDR3 reads TGTGCCAGCAGCCTAGCGGGGGTCTACAATGAGCAGTTCTTC. This gives the protein CASSLAGVYNEQFF.

This sequence joins TRBV5-1 and TRBJ2-5; D is ambiguous. The CDR3 runs 12 residues. V was cut by 0 bases and J by 7 bases, with 7 bases left in between. Looked up from germline, CDR1 is SGHRS and CDR2 is YFSETQ. As DNA, the CDR3 is TGCGCCAGCAGCTTGGAAGTGGGGACCCAGTACTTC. Protein product: CASSLEVGTQYF.